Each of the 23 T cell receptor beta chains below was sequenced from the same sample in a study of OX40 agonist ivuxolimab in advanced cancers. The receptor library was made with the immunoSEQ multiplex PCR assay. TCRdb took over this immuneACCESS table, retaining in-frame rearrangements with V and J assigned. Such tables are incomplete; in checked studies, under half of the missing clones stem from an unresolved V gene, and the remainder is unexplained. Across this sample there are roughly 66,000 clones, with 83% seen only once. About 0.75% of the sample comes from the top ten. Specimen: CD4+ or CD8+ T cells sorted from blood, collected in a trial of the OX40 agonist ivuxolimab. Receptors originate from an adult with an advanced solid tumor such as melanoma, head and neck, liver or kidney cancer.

The chain's CDR3 is CASSLASPNSPLHF. The DNA for the CDR3 is TGTGCCAGCAGCTTGGCCAGCCCGAATTCACCCCTCCACTTT. This chain connects TRBV5-6 to TRBJ1-6; D gene ambiguous. Trimming took 0 bases from V and 7 from J, leaving 8 bases between them. Germline V gene data show CDR1 as SGHDT and CDR2 as YYEEEE. The CDR3 consists of 14 residues.

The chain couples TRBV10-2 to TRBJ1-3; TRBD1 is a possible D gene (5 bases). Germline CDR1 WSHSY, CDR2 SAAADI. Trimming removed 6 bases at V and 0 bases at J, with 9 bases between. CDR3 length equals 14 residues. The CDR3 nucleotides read TGCGCCAGCAGCGACAGAAACTCTGGAAACACCATATATTTT. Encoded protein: CASSDRNSGNTIYF.

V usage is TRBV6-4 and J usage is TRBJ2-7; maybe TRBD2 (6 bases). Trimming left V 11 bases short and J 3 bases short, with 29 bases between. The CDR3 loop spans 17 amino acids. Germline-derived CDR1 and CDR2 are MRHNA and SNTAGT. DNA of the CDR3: TGTGCCTCCTCGGAGGGCCTATTACGAACGAGGGGCTACGAGCAGTACTTC. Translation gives CASSEGLLRTRGYEQYF.

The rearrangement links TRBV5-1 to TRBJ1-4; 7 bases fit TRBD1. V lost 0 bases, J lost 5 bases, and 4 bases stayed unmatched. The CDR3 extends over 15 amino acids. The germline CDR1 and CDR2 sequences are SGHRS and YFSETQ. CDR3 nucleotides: TGCGCCAGCAGCTTGGTTGGGACAGTAAATGAAAAACTGTTTTTT. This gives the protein CASSLVGTVNEKLFF. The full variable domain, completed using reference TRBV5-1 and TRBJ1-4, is KAGVTQTPRYLIKTRGQQVTLSCSPISGHRSVSWYQQTPGQGLQFLFEYFSETQRNKGNFPGRFSGRQFSNSRSEMNVSTLELGDSALYLCASSLVGTVNEKLFFGSGTQLSVL.

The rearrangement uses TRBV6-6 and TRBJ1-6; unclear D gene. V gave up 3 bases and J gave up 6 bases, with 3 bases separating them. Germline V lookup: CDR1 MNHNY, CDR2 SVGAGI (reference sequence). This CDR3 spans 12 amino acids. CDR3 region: CASSYGNSPLHF. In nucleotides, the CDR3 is TGTGCCAGCAGTTATGGTAATTCACCCCTCCACTTT.

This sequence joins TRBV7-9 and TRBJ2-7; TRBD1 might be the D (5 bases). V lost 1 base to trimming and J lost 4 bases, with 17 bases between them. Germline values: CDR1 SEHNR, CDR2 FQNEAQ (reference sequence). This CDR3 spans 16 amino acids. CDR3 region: CASSLGRSRAKYEQYF. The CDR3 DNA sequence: TGTGCCAGCAGCTTAGGGAGATCCAGGGCTAAATACGAGCAGTACTTC. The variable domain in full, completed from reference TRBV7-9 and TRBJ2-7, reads DTGVSQNPRHKITKRGQNVTFRCDPISEHNRLYWYRQTLGQGPEFLTYFQNEAQLEKSRLLSDRFSAERPKGSFSTLEIQRTEQGDSAMYLCASSLGRSRAKYEQYFGPGTRLTVT.

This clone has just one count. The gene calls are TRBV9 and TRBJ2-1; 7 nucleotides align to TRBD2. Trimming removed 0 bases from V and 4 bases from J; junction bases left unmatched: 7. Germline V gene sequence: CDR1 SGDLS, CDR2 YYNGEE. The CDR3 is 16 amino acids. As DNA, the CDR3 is TGTGCCAGCAGCGTAGTAGGCGGGAGTCCATACAATGAGCAGTTCTTC. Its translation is CASSVVGGSPYNEQFF.

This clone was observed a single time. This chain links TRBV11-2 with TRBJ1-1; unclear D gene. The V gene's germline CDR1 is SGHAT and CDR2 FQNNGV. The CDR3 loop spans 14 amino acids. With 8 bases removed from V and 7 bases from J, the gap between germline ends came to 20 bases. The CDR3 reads CASGAKYSTFEAFF. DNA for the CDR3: TGTGCCAGCGGAGCAAAGTACAGTACCTTTGAAGCTTTCTTT.

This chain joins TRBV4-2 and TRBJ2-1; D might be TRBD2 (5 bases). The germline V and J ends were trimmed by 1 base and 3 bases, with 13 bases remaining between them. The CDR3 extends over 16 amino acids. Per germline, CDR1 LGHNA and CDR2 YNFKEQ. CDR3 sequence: CASSQGFGLSYNEQFF. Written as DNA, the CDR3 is TGTGCCAGCAGCCAAGGTTTCGGACTGAGCTACAATGAGCAGTTCTTC.

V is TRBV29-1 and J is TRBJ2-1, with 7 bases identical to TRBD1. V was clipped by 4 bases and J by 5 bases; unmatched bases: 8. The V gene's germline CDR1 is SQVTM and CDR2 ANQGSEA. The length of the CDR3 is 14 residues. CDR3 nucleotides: TGCAGCGTTGGGGCCGGGACAGTAAACAATGAGCAGTTCTTC. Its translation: CSVGAGTVNNEQFF.

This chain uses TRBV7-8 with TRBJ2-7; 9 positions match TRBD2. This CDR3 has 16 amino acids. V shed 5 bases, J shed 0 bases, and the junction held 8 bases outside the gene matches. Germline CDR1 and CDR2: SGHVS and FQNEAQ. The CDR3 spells CASSAGGGANSYEQYF. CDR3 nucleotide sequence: TGTGCCAGCAGCGCCGGCGGGGGGGCTAACTCCTACGAGCAGTACTTC.

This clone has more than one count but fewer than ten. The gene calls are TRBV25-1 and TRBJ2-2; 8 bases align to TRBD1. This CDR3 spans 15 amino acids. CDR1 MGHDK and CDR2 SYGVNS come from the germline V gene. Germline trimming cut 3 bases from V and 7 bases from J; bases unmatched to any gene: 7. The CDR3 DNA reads TGTGCCAGCAGTGAGCAGGGGGCGCGGGTCGGGGAGCTGTTTTTT. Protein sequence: CASSEQGARVGELFF. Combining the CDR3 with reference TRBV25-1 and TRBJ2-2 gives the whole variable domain EADIYQTPRYLVIGTGKKITLECSQTMGHDKMYWYQQDPGMELHLIHYSYGVNSTEKGDLSSESTVSRIRTEHFPLTLESARPSHTSQYLCASSEQGARVGELFFGEGSRLTVL.

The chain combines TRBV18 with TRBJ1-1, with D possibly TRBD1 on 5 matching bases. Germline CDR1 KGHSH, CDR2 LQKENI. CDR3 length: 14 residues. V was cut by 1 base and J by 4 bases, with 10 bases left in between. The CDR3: CASSPQGLGTEAFF. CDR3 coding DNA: TGTGCCAGCTCACCACAGGGGTTGGGCACTGAAGCTTTCTTT.

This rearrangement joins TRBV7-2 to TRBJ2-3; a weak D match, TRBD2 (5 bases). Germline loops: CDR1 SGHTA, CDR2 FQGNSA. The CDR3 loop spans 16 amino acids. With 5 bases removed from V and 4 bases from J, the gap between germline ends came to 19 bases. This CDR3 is CASSPRRSSGSDTQYF. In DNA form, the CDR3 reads TGTGCCAGCAGCCCCCGAAGGTCCAGCGGCTCAGATACGCAGTATTTT.

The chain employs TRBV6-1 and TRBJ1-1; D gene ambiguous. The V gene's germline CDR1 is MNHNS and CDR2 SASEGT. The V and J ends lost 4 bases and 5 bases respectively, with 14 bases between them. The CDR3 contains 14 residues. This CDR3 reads CASSAKPGGTEAFF. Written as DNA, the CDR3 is TGTGCCAGCAGTGCCAAACCCGGAGGGACTGAAGCTTTCTTT.

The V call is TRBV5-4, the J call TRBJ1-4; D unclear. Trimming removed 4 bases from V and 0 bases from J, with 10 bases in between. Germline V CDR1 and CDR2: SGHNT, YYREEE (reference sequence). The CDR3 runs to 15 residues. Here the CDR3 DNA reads TGTGCCAGCAGCGTAGGTCTCACAACTAATGAAAAACTGTTTTTT. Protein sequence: CASSVGLTTNEKLFF.

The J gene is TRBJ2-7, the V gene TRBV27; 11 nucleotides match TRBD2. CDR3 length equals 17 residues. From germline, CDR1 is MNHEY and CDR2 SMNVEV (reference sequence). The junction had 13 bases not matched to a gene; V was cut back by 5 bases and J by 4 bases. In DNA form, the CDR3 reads TGTGCCAGCAGTAGAGACACTAGCGGGAGCATCCCATACGAGCAGTACTTC. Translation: CASSRDTSGSIPYEQYF.

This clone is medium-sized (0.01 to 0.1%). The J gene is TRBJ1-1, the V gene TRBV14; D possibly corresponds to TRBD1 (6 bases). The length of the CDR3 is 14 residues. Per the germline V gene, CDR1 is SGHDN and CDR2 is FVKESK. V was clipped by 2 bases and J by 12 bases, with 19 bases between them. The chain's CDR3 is CASSQSSQGTTTFF. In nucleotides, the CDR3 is TGTGCCAGCAGCCAAAGTTCACAGGGTACAACAACTTTCTTT.

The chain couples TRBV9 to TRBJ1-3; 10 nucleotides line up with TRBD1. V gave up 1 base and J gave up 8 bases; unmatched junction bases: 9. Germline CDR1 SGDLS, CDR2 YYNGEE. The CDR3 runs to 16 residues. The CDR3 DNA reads TGTGCCAGCAGCGTAAAAATCGGGACAGGGGTACACACCATATATTTT. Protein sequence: CASSVKIGTGVHTIYF.

CDR3 DNA: TGTGCCAGCAGTTCCCAGAGGAAGGGGACTAGCTACACCTTC. It yields the protein CASSSQRKGTSYTF. This chain uses TRBV6-5 with TRBJ1-2, with a possible D match to TRBD1 (5 bases). Trimming shortened V by 4 bases and J by 9 bases, and 18 bases separated the two germline ends. CDR1 MNHEY and CDR2 SVGAGI come from the germline V gene. The CDR3 has 14 residues.

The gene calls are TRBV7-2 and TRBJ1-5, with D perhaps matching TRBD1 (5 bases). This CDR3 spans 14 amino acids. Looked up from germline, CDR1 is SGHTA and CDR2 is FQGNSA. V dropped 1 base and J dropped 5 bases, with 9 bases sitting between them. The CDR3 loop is CASSLGGGYQPQHF. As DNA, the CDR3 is TGTGCCAGCAGCTTAGGGGGGGGATATCAGCCCCAGCATTTT.

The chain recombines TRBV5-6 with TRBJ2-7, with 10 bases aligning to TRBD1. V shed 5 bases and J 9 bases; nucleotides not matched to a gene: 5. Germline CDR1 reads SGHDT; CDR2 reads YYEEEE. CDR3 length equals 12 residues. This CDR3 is CASSLTGGRQYF. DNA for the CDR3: TGTGCCAGCAGTTTGACAGGGGGCCGGCAGTACTTC. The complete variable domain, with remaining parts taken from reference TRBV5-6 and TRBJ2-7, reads DAGVTQSPTHLIKTRGQQVTLRCSPKSGHDTVSWYQQALGQGPQFIFQYYEEEERQRGNFPDRFSGHQFPNYSSELNVNALLLGDSALYLCASSLTGGRQYFGPGTRLTVT.

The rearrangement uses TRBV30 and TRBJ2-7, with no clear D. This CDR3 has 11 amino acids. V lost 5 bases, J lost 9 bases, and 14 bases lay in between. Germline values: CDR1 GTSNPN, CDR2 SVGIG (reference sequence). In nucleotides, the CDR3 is TGTGCCTGGGCTAACCTGAAGAGGCAGTACTTC. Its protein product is CAWANLKRQYF.